This TCR beta chain was captured in a study of T cell responses to AZD1222 COVID-19 vaccine. Study-level points and caveats: Rises in breadth and depth of Spike-specific TCRs came after two AZD1222 doses. Mapped onto spike, vaccine-associated CD4 TCRs spanned it and were dominant at 160-218 and 743-854. It was only a handful of AZD1222 recipients who were seropositive at baseline. The donor cohort was predominantly white British with a female majority, and clonal diversity may have been underestimated.

Concerning this clone: Its antigen is not identified.

The ends lost 9 bases at V and 8 bases at J; junction bases unmatched: 24. Germline lookup yields CDR1 SEHNR and CDR2 FQNEAQ (reference sequence). The CDR3 length is 18 residues. Assay: immunoSEQ multiplex PCR; the TCRdb copy retains only in-frame clones and omits some. The sample contains tens of thousands of clones, roughly 88% of which appear only once. The TCR comes from an adult in good health. The chain couples TRBV7-9 to TRBJ1-4, with 7 nucleotides matching TRBD1. This specimen was peripheral blood, taken on day 0 of AZD1222 vaccination. CDR3 bases: TGTGCCAGTCATGAGTGGGGGATCCTGACAGGGCGGCGCGAAAAACTGTTTTTT. Its protein is CASHEWGILTGRREKLFF.